This T cell receptor (beta chain) appears in the sequencing data of a study of PD-1 blockade in classical Hodgkin lymphoma. The assay was immunoSEQ multiplex PCR, and TCRdb's table has in-frame clones only and misses some. The sample carries 25,000 to 30,000 clones, roughly 75% recorded once. Turning to this clone: Its specificity is unknown.

V was pared by 3 bases and J by 5 bases, with 13 bases of the junction left unmatched. In germline, CDR1 is SGHNT, CDR2 YYREEE (reference sequence). The CDR3 loop spans 16 amino acids. The time point here: cycle 4 day 1 (C4D1), after more than five weeks of nivolumab. Every patient experienced relapse after autologous stem cell transplantation, and brentuximab vedotin exposure varied. Whole-study results and caveats: The authors have not defined what causes the repertoire differences, possibly disease activity or prior therapy. Lower baseline TCR diversity marked trial partial responders and progressors. A significant rise in TCR diversity was seen by C4D1 for CD4+ cells but not for CD8+ cells. In newly diagnosed patients, baseline TCR diversity was reportedly below that of healthy donors.

The chain links TRBV5-4 to TRBJ2-5; 7 nucleotides agree with TRBD2. This clonotype was sampled from a human donor with classical Hodgkin lymphoma. Sequencing was performed on peripheral blood mononuclear cells (PBMCs), taken before the fourth cycle of nivolumab. CDR3 coding DNA: TGTGCCAGCAGCTCGAACCGGGACTACCGGGGGGAGACCCAGTACTTC. Its protein product is CASSSNRDYRGETQYF.